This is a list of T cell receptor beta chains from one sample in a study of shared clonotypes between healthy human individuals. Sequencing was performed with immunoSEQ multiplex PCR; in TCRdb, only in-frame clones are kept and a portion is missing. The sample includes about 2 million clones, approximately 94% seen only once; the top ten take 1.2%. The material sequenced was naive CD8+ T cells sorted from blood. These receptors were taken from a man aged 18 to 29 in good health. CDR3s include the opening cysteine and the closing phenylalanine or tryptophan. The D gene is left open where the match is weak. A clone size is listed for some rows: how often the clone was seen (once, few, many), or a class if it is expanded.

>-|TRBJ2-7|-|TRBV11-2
TGTGCCAGCAGCTTAGGGGCAGGGGCCTACGAGCAGTACTTC
CASSLGAGAYEQYF
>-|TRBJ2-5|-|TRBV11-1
TGTGCCAGCAGCTTAGCAAGGCCTGAAGAGACCCAGTACTTC
CASSLARPEETQYF
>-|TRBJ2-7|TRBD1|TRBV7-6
TGTGCCAGCAGCTTAGGCTCCGGGACAGGCAGCGAGCAGTACTTC
CASSLGSGTGSEQYF
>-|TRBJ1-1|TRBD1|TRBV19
TGTGCCAGTAGTCTCTGGGACAGCACTGAAGCTTTCTTT
CASSLWDSTEAFF
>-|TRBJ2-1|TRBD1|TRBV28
TGTGCCAGCAGTTTACACTGGACAGGGGACTACAATGAGCAGTTCTTC
CASSLHWTGDYNEQFF
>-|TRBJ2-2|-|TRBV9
TGTGCCAGCAGCGGGGGGGCGAACACCGGGGAGCTGTTTTTT
CASSGGANTGELFF
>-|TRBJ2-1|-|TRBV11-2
TGTGCCAGCAGCTTTGAGTACTCATACAATGAGCAGTTCTTC
CASSFEYSYNEQFF
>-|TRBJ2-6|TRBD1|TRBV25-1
TGTGCCAGCAGTGAGGGACAGCTACTCTCTGGGGCCAACGTCCTGACTTTC
CASSEGQLLSGANVLTF
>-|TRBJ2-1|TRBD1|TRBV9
TGTGCCAGCAGCGTCGACCGTGACTCCGGGACAGGGAGAAATGAGCAGTTCTTC
CASSVDRDSGTGRNEQFF
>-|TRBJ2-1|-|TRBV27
TGTGCCAGCAGTTTATTGCCGAATCCCTACAATGAGCAGTTCTTC
CASSLLPNPYNEQFF
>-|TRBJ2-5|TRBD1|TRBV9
TGTGCCAGCAGGGGGGACAGGCACCAAGAGACCCAGTACTTC
CASRGDRHQETQYF
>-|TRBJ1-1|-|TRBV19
TGTGCCAGTAGTTGGACGAACACTGAAGCTTTCTTT
CASSWTNTEAFF
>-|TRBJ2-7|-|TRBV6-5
TGTGCCAGCAGTTACTCGACCGGGAGCCTAACCTACGAGCAGTACTTC
CASSYSTGSLTYEQYF
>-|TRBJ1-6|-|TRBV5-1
TGCGCCAGCAGCTTGGTTGGAATCGTAGCAGGGACAACCTATAATTCACCCCTCCACTTT
CASSLVGIVAGTTYNSPLHF
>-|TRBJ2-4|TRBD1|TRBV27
TGTGCCAGCAGTTTATCCGCTGGGACAGGGGAAAACATTCAGTACTTC
CASSLSAGTGENIQYF
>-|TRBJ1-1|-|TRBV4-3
TGCGCCAGCAGCCAAGAGGCAGGGAGGCACACTGAAGCTTTCTTT
CASSQEAGRHTEAFF
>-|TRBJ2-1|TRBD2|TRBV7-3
TGTGCCAGCAGCTTGGGACTAGCGGGGGGGCCCAATGAGCAGTTCTTC
CASSLGLAGGPNEQFF
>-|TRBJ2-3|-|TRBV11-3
TGTGCCAGCAGCCATCGCCAAGATACGCAGTATTTT
CASSHRQDTQYF
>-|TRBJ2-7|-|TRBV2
-
CASSWGEGIGYF
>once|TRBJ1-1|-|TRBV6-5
TGTGCCAGCAGTTACCTCGGGGGGACCACTGAAGCTTTCTTT
CASSYLGGTTEAFF
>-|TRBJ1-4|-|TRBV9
TGTGCCAGCAGCGCCCCTGATGAAAAACTGTTTTTT
CASSAPDEKLFF
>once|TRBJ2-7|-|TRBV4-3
TGCGCCAGCAGCCAAGAAGGATACGAGCAGTACTTC
CASSQEGYEQYF
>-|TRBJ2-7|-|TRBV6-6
TGTGCCAGCACCGACAGCGATAGCTCCTACGAGCAGTACTTC
CASTDSDSSYEQYF
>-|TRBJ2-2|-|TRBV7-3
TGTGCCAGCAGCTTAGGTCCTGGGTCGATCCGATCCGGGGAGCTGTTTTTT
CASSLGPGSIRSGELFF
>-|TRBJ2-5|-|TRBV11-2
TGTGCCAGCAGCTTAGATGTCCAAGGGACCCAGTACTTC
CASSLDVQGTQYF
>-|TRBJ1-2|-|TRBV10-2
TGCGCCAGCAGTACCGGGCTTACGGGGGGCTACACCTTC
CASSTGLTGGYTF
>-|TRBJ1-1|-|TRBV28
TGTGCCAGCAGGCCCGGACCGGGACTCCTGAACACTGAAGCTTTCTTT
CASRPGPGLLNTEAFF
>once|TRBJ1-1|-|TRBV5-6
TGTGCCAGCAGCGGGAGGACCTCTTGGAGGAGGAACACTGAAGCTTTCTTT
CASSGRTSWRRNTEAFF
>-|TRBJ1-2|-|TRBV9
TGTGCCAGCAGCCCGTGGGGAGGCTCTTATGGCTACACCTTC
CASSPWGGSYGYTF
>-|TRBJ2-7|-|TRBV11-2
TGTGCCAGCAGCTTAGACCCCAGGGACGAGCAGTACTTC
CASSLDPRDEQYF
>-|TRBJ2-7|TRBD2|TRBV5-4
TGTGCCAGCAGCCCCGGCGGACTAGCGGGCTACGAGCAGTACTTC
CASSPGGLAGYEQYF
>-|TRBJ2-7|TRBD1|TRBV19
TGTGCCAGTAGTGCAACAGGGGGCCACTACGAGCAGTACTTC
CASSATGGHYEQYF
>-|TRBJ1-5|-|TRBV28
TGTGCCAGCACGAGGGGGTCTCAGCCCCAGCATTTT
CASTRGSQPQHF
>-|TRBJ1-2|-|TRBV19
TGTGCCAGTAGCGAGGGACAAGGAGATAGAGAGGGCTACACCTTC
CASSEGQGDREGYTF
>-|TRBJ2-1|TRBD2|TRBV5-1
TGCGCCAGCAGCTTGGAGACTAGCGGGACTAGCTCCTACAATGAGCAGTTCTTC
CASSLETSGTSSYNEQFF
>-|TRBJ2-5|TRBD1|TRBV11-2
TGTGCCAGCAGCGAGACAGGGGGGGCAGAGACCCAGTACTTC
CASSETGGAETQYF
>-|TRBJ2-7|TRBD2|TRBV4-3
TGCGCCAGCAGCCAGACTCCGGGACTAGCGTTTTCCTACGAGCAGTACTTC
CASSQTPGLAFSYEQYF
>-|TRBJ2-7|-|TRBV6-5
TGTGCCAGCACCCGAACGGGGGGCCATTACGAGCAGTACTTC
CASTRTGGHYEQYF
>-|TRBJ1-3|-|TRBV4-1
TGCGCCAGCAGCCAAGTGCGGGTCTCAAGCGGCGCTGGAAACACCATATATTTT
CASSQVRVSSGAGNTIYF
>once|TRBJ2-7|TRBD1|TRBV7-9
TGTGCCAGCAGCTCTCGGGACAGGGGGTCCCACGAGCAGTACTTC
CASSSRDRGSHEQYF
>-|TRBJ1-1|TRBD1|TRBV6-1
TGTGCCAGCAGTGTAGGGACAGGGGTCACTGAAGCTTTCTTT
CASSVGTGVTEAFF
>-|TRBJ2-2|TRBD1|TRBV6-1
TGTGCCAGCAGGGACAGGGGTAACACCGGGGAGCTGTTTTTT
CASRDRGNTGELFF
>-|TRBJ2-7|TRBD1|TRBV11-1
TGTGCCAGCAGCCTGGACAGGGGAAATGAGCAGTACTTC
CASSLDRGNEQYF
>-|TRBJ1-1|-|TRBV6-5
TGTGCCAGCAGTTACTCGGGGGACTACGGTGAAGCTTTCTTT
CASSYSGDYGEAFF
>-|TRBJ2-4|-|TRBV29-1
TGCAGCGTTGAATCCCAAAACATTCAGTACTTC
CSVESQNIQYF
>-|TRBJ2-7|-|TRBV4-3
TGCGCCAGCAGCCAAGATACAGATTCCTACGAGCAGTACTTC
CASSQDTDSYEQYF
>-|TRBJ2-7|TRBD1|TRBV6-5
TGTGCCAGCAGTTATGGGGGACAGGCCTCTGAAGAGCAGTACTTC
CASSYGGQASEEQYF
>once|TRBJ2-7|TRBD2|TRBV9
TGTGCCAGCAGCCCCTATCCGGGGGGGAACTACGAGCAGTACTTC
CASSPYPGGNYEQYF
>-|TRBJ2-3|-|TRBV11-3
TGTGCCAGTTGCGGGACGCTTGGGGACACAGATACGCAGTATTTT
CASCGTLGDTDTQYF
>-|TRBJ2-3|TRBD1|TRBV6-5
TGTGCCAGCAGTTACGAGAGGACAGGGGGCACAGATACGCAGTATTTT
CASSYERTGGTDTQYF
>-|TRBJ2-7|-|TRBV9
TGTGCCAGCAGCGTAGGCCTCCCCCACGAGCAGTACTTC
CASSVGLPHEQYF
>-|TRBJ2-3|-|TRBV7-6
TGTGCCAGCAGCCCCATTCTAGCGACAGATACGCAGTATTTT
CASSPILATDTQYF
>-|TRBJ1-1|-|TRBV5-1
TGCGCCAGCAGCTTCGGGGTCGAAGCTTTCTTT
CASSFGVEAFF
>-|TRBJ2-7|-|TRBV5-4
TGTGCCAGCAGCTTACCGAGTTCCTACGAGCAGTACTTC
CASSLPSSYEQYF
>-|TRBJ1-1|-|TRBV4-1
TGCGCCAGCAGCCAAACCATGGGCCTTAACACTGAAGCTTTCTTT
CASSQTMGLNTEAFF
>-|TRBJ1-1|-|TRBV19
TGTGCCAGTAGTATCAGGAGGGGTTGGACTGAAGCTTTCTTT
CASSIRRGWTEAFF
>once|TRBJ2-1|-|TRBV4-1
TGCGCCAGCAGCCAAGGATTTCGTCAGAGCGGTGAGCAGTTCTTC
CASSQGFRQSGEQFF
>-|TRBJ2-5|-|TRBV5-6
TGTGCCAGCAGCATGAGACCCCAAAGGCTAGAGACCCAGTACTTC
CASSMRPQRLETQYF
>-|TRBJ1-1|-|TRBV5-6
TGTGCCAGCTGGGACGATCTCACTGAAGCTTTCTTT
CASWDDLTEAFF
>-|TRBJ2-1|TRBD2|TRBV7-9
TGTGCCAGCAGCCCTACTAGCGGCACGGCTTCCTACAATGAGCAGTTCTTC
CASSPTSGTASYNEQFF